The present T cell receptor (beta chain) was sequenced within a study of cytomegalovirus exposure and HLA in healthy donors (dated by TCRdb to the late 2010s). For context, the study as a whole: According to a later analysis, the roughly 120 validation repertoires were produced on the same platform as the 700 or so repertoires of the first cohort. Besides the first cohort of approximately 710 subjects, a separate validation cohort made up of roughly 120 different subjects was used. The study aimed to test whether cataloging public T cell receptors could reveal signatures of past pathogen exposure. The study combined high-throughput TCR immunosequencing, statistical association of individual TCRs with disease status, and machine learning to predict cytomegalovirus infection status. General conclusions and limits of the study: In both the original and validation cohorts, the classifier was reported to diagnose cytomegalovirus status with high specificity and sensitivity. In a later analysis, TCRs clustered in the first cohort were found to also tend to co-occur in the roughly 130 validation repertoires, with approximately 94% of cluster scores above 0. A total of 150 to 200 TCR beta chains were listed by the study as associated with cytomegalovirus. Most TCR sequences were seen in very few donors, while some public TCRs were found in many individuals. All 120 or so repertoires were used to score co-occurrence in the validation cohort in a later analysis, because that analysis had no HLA typing for the cohort. It was suggested by the authors that the approach could potentially be generalized to other disease states and immunological phenotypes. A few of the identified cytomegalovirus-associated TCR beta chains were confirmed in vitro to be specific for cytomegalovirus antigens.

The donors were included in the validation cohort of over a hundred subjects, a group kept apart from the roughly 700-subject first cohort. Remarks on this clone: Its antigen is currently not known. There are no base qualities to consult, and no much larger clone falls within one base.

Receptors were amplified or captured by the immunoSEQ multiplex PCR assay. For the original study's pipeline: A statistical classification framework was built for diagnosing cytomegalovirus status from the catalog of TCR beta chain sequences. TCRdb holds this immuneACCESS table with in-frame rearrangements only. Some clones are missing; in checked studies, unresolved V genes explain under half, and the rest has no known cause. V, J and clone size were drawn from that table, and D and trimming were deduced from the DNA. The sample table contains some 330,000 clones; only one count was recorded for 80% to 90% of them. The ten largest account for 0.7% to 0.85% of the sample. From the germline V gene, CDR1 is SGHRS and CDR2 is YFSETQ. After removal of 0 bases from V and 8 bases from J, the junction retains 21 bases not matched to a gene. Counted from cysteine to phenylalanine, this CDR3 has 19 amino acids. Only CDR3 DNA is held: 57 bases, read in frame from base 1.

The TCR was taken from a woman aged 18-30 years in good health and CMV-seronegative. Material for sequencing was PBMCs. The V and J genes are TRBV5-1 and TRBJ2-3; TRBD2 matches 7 bases in the middle. Here the CDR3 is given as CASSLGAVGREMILATQYF. The nucleotides read TGCGCCAGCAGCTTGGGTGCGGTTGGGCGGGAGATGATATTGGCTACGCAGTATTTT.